This T cell receptor (beta chain) came from a study of CD8 T cells in ankylosing spondylitis. Researchers built TCR beta libraries using quantitative 5'-RACE with molecular barcodes. A single record per CDR3 protein comes from TCRdb applying MiXCR to the 5' RACE reads. The profile shows about 250,000 distinct CDR3 sequences, about 20% of them singletons. CDR3 length: 14 amino acids. From germline, CDR1 is GTSNPN and CDR2 SVGIG (reference sequence). V was cut by 4 bases and J by 5 bases, with 18 bases left in between. The TCR was taken from a male donor with ankylosing spondylitis or in good health (not recorded which). The V call is TRBV30, the J call TRBJ2-7; D might be TRBD1 (5 bases). Sequencing was performed on blood, either unsorted or a sorted T cell fraction (not recorded which). CDR3 loop: CAWTNGAGYDEQYF. The CDR3 coding sequence is TGTGCCTGGACCAACGGAGCAGGGTACGACGAGCAGTACTTC.